This record looks at one T cell receptor beta chain sequence and its context. The record originates from a study of blood T cell repertoires in COVID-19. Some clones are missing from TCRdb's copy, which holds only in-frame ones; the method was immunoSEQ multiplex PCR. The sample includes about 36,000 clones, around 73% seen only once; the top ten take 16%. Per the germline V gene, CDR1 is MRHNA and CDR2 is SNTAGT. J gave up 2 bases and V 6 bases, and 5 bases lay outside the gene matches. The CDR3 totals 15 residues. The sample comprised peripheral blood. This receptor was obtained from a man in his 70s with acute or convalescent COVID-19. V gene TRBV6-4 combines with J gene TRBJ2-1; 9 bases map to TRBD2. In nucleotides, the CDR3 is TGTGCCAGCAGCCCAAGCGGGGGGACCTACAATGAGCAGTTCTTC. Translating gives CASSPSGGTYNEQFF.